The 16 T cell receptor beta chains presented below share a single source sample, sequenced in a study of blood T cell repertoires in COVID-19. TCRdb's table, derived via immunoSEQ multiplex PCR, lists solely in-frame clones and lacks some. This sample has about 170,000 clones, with approximately 82% found just once. The sample consisted of peripheral blood. These receptors all come from a woman in her sixties or seventies who had recovered from COVID-19.

V is TRBV10-1 and J is TRBJ2-7, with D perhaps TRBD1 (5 bases). Trimming removed 2 bases from V and 0 bases from J, with 14 bases in between. CDR3 length equals 16 residues. CDR1 is WNHNN, CDR2 SYGVQD, per germline (reference sequence). As DNA, the CDR3 is TGCGCCAGCAGTGAGATCCAGGGCCTAAGCTCCTACGAGCAGTACTTC. Its protein product is CASSEIQGLSSYEQYF.

This clone was seen at least ten times. The rearrangement uses TRBV5-4 and TRBJ1-1; 7 bases align to TRBD1. The V gene end was trimmed by 4 bases and the J gene end by 10 bases; junction bases not matched to a gene: 10. Germline assignment: CDR1 SGHNT and CDR2 YYREEE (reference sequence). This CDR3 region has 13 residues. CDR3 amino acids: CASSVDRVGPAFF. The DNA for the CDR3 is TGTGCCAGCAGCGTTGACAGGGTGGGGCCAGCTTTCTTT.

The V gene is TRBV9, the J gene TRBJ1-2, with 8 bases lining up with TRBD1. This CDR3 is 15 amino acids long. The germline gives CDR1 SGDLS, CDR2 YYNGEE. J was trimmed by 8 bases and V by 0 bases; bases with no gene match: 9. The CDR3 DNA sequence: TGTGCCAGCAGCGTAGAGGGTGGACAGGGCGGAGGCTACACCTTC. It specifies CASSVEGGQGGGYTF.

This sequence joins TRBV4-3 and TRBJ2-7, with D unresolved. The ends were cut back, 2 bases at V and 0 bases at J, with 11 bases in the middle. Germline CDR1 reads LGHNA; CDR2 reads YSLEER. The CDR3 covers 15 residues. The chain's CDR3 is CASSQHRLASYEQYF. CDR3 coding DNA: TGCGCCAGCAGCCAACACCGTCTGGCCTCCTACGAGCAGTACTTC.

This clone was detected only once. V usage is TRBV6-5 and J usage is TRBJ1-1, with a weak D call TRBD1 (5 bases). Trimming shortened V by 2 bases and J by 2 bases, and 9 bases separated the two germline ends. From germline, CDR1 is MNHEY and CDR2 SVGAGI. The CDR3 sequence is 14 residues long. The DNA for the CDR3 is TGTGCCAGCAGTTACGGTCAGGGCAACACTGAAGCTTTCTTT. This translates into CASSYGQGNTEAFF.

The rearrangement uses TRBV9 and TRBJ2-7; 8 positions agree with TRBD2. The CDR3 length is 15 residues. Germline-derived CDR1 and CDR2 are SGDLS and YYNGEE. With 0 bases clipped from V and 0 bases from J, the junction kept 2 bases outside the gene matches. The CDR3 coding sequence is TGTGCCAGCAGCGTAGCGGGAGGGCCCTCCTACGAGCAGTACTTC. Encoded protein: CASSVAGGPSYEQYF.

The chain is built from TRBV9 and TRBJ1-4; 10 positions agree with TRBD1. The length of the CDR3 is 16 residues. CDR1 and CDR2 from the germline V gene are SGDLS and YYNGEE. V shed 3 bases and J 7 bases; nucleotides not matched to a gene: 9. CDR3 nucleotide sequence: TGTGCCAGCAGCGCACAGGCCGGGACAGGGGTTGAAAAACTGTTTTTT. Protein: CASSAQAGTGVEKLFF.

This chain uses TRBV19 with TRBJ2-3; D is unresolved. Germline CDR1 and CDR2: LNHDA and SQIVND (reference sequence). The CDR3 is 16 residues long. Trimming stripped 6 bases from V and 0 bases from J, with 16 bases between. The DNA of the CDR3 is TGTGCCAGTAGGATTGGCGAGCGCTCTAGCACAGATACGCAGTATTTT. Translating gives CASRIGERSSTDTQYF.

The rearrangement links TRBV6-5 to TRBJ1-1; D possibly corresponds to TRBD1 (5 bases). Germline CDR1 MNHEY, CDR2 SVGAGI. The CDR3 contains 13 residues. The V gene lost 8 bases and the J gene lost 5 bases, with 15 bases spanning the gap. CDR3 residues: CASFQGWGTEAFF. CDR3 DNA sequence: TGTGCCAGCTTCCAGGGTTGGGGTACTGAAGCTTTCTTT.

This clone occurred a few times. The gene calls are TRBV3-1 (or the pseudogene TRBV3-2) and TRBJ1-5; perhaps TRBD1 as D (5 bases). The CDR3 contains 13 residues. The germline gives CDR1 LGHDT, CDR2 YNNKEL (reference sequence). The V end lost 6 bases, the J end lost 5 bases, and 11 bases lay between the germline ends. In DNA form, the CDR3 reads TGTGCCAGCAGAGGGGATGGGGATCAGCCCCAGCATTTT. This gives the protein CASRGDGDQPQHF.

The V and J genes are TRBV18 and TRBJ1-2; 7 nucleotides match TRBD1. This CDR3 comprises 14 residues. With 2 bases clipped from V and 2 bases from J, the junction kept 2 bases outside the gene matches. The germline V gene has CDR1 KGHSH and CDR2 LQKENI. The CDR3 sequence is CASSPGTENYGYTF. CDR3 DNA sequence: TGTGCCAGCTCACCAGGGACAGAGAACTATGGCTACACCTTC.

About this clone itself: The identical CDR3 is also encoded by other nucleotide sequences in the sample. This chain uses TRBV3-1 (or the pseudogene TRBV3-2) with TRBJ1-1; TRBD1 might be the D (5 bases). Trimming took 3 bases from V and 7 from J, leaving 6 bases between them. This CDR3 has 11 amino acids. Germline CDR1 is LGHDT and CDR2 is YNNKEL (reference sequence). Written as DNA, the CDR3 is TGTGCCAGCAGCCAGGGGGGTGAAGCTTTCTTT. Its translation: CASSQGGEAFF.

This rearrangement joins TRBV30 to TRBJ2-4; 7 positions agree with TRBD2. Germline CDR1 reads GTSNPN; CDR2 reads SVGIG (reference sequence). Unmatched junction bases numbered 3, after V lost 8 bases and J lost 5 bases. This CDR3 contains 11 residues. The CDR3 loop reads CAGGRENIQYF. CDR3 DNA sequence: TGTGCCGGCGGGAGAGAAAACATTCAGTACTTC.

This sequence joins TRBV28 and TRBJ1-3, with D unresolved. Trimming stripped 1 base from V and 0 bases from J, with 7 bases between. The CDR3 is 15 residues long. Germline loops: CDR1 MDHEN, CDR2 SYDVKM. CDR3 in DNA: TGTGCCAGCAGTTTATCTGGGCTCTCTGGAAACACCATATATTTT. Its translation is CASSLSGLSGNTIYF.

J is TRBJ2-3 and V is TRBV5-1, with 8 bases fitting TRBD2. The junction had 9 bases not matched to a gene; V was cut back by 6 bases and J by 3 bases. The germline V gene has CDR1 SGHRS and CDR2 YFSETQ. The CDR3 contains 15 residues. The CDR3 nucleotides read TGCGCCAGCACCCTACTAGCGGCCCTGACAGATACGCAGTATTTT. Translation: CASTLLAALTDTQYF.

This clone was picked up one time. This chain links TRBV5-4 with TRBJ2-3, with a weak D call TRBD2 (5 bases). Germline CDR1 SGHNT, CDR2 YYREEE (reference sequence). The CDR3 is 15 amino acids. V lost 4 bases and J 1 base, leaving 13 bases between the germline ends. The chain's CDR3 is CASSPLGSGTDTQYF. In nucleotides, the CDR3 is TGTGCCAGCAGCCCCCTGGGTAGCGGCACAGATACGCAGTATTTT.